This T cell receptor (beta chain) was identified in a study of blood T cell repertoires in COVID-19 (dated by TCRdb to the early 2020s). For context, the study as a whole: Samples from collaborators originated in the United States, Italy and Spain and spanned both the acute and convalescent phases of COVID-19. The material from the prospective study consisted of cDNA or gDNA derived from T cells, B-cell-depleted T cells, or PBMCs. Deeply sampled blood TCRbeta repertoires from subjects exposed to, actively infected with, or recovered from COVID-19 were included in the dataset. The repertoires were released in a freely available public database meant as a resource for research on the immune response to SARS-CoV-2. Samples came from the ongoing ImmuneRACE study (first 160 participants) plus 1,254 subjects from 6 global collaborators. Sample metadata almost always included a de-identified subject ID, COVID-19 status, age in years and sex. Where available, HLA class I and class II types were obtained from metadata supplied by the sample provider rather than from assay-based typing.

Participants in the prospective study were aged roughly 18 to 100 years, lived in 24 United States geographic areas, and enrolled through a virtual design. To assign participants to cohorts, the prospective study relied on clinical history that participants themselves reported in a screening survey and a study questionnaire. Exposed participants had been in contact with someone with a PCR-confirmed or clinician-diagnosed COVID-19 case within 2 weeks of study entry. In the prospective study, mobile phlebotomists collected whole blood, serum and a nasopharyngeal or oropharyngeal swab from each participant. Prospective study participants could optionally give additional blood draws and questionnaires over a roughly 2-month period. Before DNA extraction, prospective study blood samples were shipped either frozen or at room temperature. The immunoSEQ Assay, a bias-controlled multiplex PCR, was used to amplify TCRbeta CDR3 regions from genomic DNA. Per the authors' processing: Nucleated cell counts per sample were estimated from amplification of reference gene primers within the assay. To quantify the absolute abundance of each unique TCRbeta CDR3 rearrangement, sequence reads were collapsed and filtered. Productive Simpson clonality was computed per sample as the square root of Simpson's diversity index over productive rearrangements. The source is immuneACCESS, and TCRdb retained only in-frame sequences with V and J called. Part of the clones is not carried over; for the studies checked, unresolved V genes explain less than half of this, and the remainder is unexplained. That table gives V, J and clone size, and the DNA gave D and trimming. The sample table shows a few hundred thousand clones, and roughly 81% are seen once. Approximately 6.6% of the sample is taken by the ten largest.

Details on this clone: What antigen it recognizes has not been identified. Qualities for individual bases were not recorded, and no much larger clone is one base off.

What the study reported, not specific to this receptor: The quantity of clinical and demographic metadata differed by source and by participant and was supplied without curation.

Including the terminal cysteine and phenylalanine, the CDR3 comprises 15 residues. Only the CDR3 DNA stays, 45 bases, in frame from base 1. The germline V gene gives CDR1 as SGHRS and CDR2 as YFSETQ. Trimmed from V: 4 bases; trimmed from J: 4 bases; junction bases lacking a gene match: 7. This TCR derives from a woman aged 50 to 60 who had been exposed to COVID-19. The sample taken for sequencing was PBMCs or T cells enriched from blood (not recorded which). The sequence joins TRBV5-1 to TRBJ1-4; 7 bases in the junction line up with TRBD1. The CDR3 reads as follows: CASSETGARNEKLFF. At the DNA level, the sequence is TGCGCCAGCAGCGAAACAGGGGCCCGTAATGAAAAACTGTTTTTT.